One sample yielded the 21 T cell receptor beta chains listed below, sequenced in a study of OX40 agonist ivuxolimab in advanced cancers. Receptor libraries were prepared by the immunoSEQ multiplex PCR assay. The clones in this table, taken by TCRdb from immuneACCESS, are in-frame only. Not every clone is retained; where verified, under half of the shortfall comes from an unresolved V gene, and the cause of the rest is unknown. This sample comprises 50,000 to 75,000 clones, under 95% of them detected only once. The ten largest clones take up approximately 0.62% of the sample. The material sequenced was CD4+ or CD8+ T cells sorted from blood, taken in a trial of the OX40 agonist ivuxolimab. These receptors originate from an adult with an advanced solid tumor such as melanoma, head and neck, liver or kidney cancer.

The chain links TRBV4-1 to TRBJ1-4; D is unclear. Looked up from germline, CDR1 is MGHRA and CDR2 is YSYEKL. This CDR3 has 15 residues. The V gene lost 0 bases and the J gene lost 5 bases, with 10 bases spanning the gap. The DNA of the CDR3 is TGCGCCAGCAGCCAAGACGGTCAGAAAAATGAAAAACTGTTTTTT. It yields the protein CASSQDGQKNEKLFF.

V gene TRBV6-4 combines with J gene TRBJ2-2; 10 positions agree with TRBD2. Germline V gene lookup returns CDR1 MRHNA and CDR2 SNTAGT. V gave up 1 base and J gave up 4 bases; unmatched junction bases: 6. The CDR3 spans 17 residues. The CDR3 sequence is CASSDFSGRRGTGELFF. The CDR3 nucleotides read TGTGCCAGCAGTGACTTTAGCGGGAGGAGGGGCACCGGGGAGCTGTTTTTT.

The genes are TRBV5-4 and TRBJ2-3, with D maybe TRBD2 (5 bases). The CDR3 is 14 amino acids. V was cut by 5 bases and J by 1 base, with 11 bases left in between. Germline V gives CDR1 SGHNT, CDR2 YYREEE (reference sequence). CDR3 nucleotide sequence: TGTGCCAGCAGAACGGGATCACGCACAGATACGCAGTATTTT. This sequence encodes CASRTGSRTDTQYF.

The chain has TRBV2 and TRBJ2-1; 9 positions agree with TRBD2. The V gene end was trimmed by 7 bases and the J gene end by 8 bases; junction bases not matched to a gene: 9. Germline V CDR1 and CDR2: SNHLY, FYNNEI. CDR3 length: 14 residues. CDR3 nucleotide sequence: TGTGCCAGCAAGGGGAGCGGGGGGAGTGATGAGCAGTTCTTC. Translating gives CASKGSGGSDEQFF.

The rearrangement links TRBV10-3 to TRBJ2-5; weak D call: TRBD1 (6 bases). There are 14 residues in the CDR3. From germline, CDR1 is ENHRY and CDR2 SYGVKD. The V end lost 8 bases, the J end lost 5 bases, and 18 bases lay between the germline ends. The CDR3 protein is CAIGAGIQGETQYF. CDR3 nucleotides: TGTGCCATCGGGGCAGGCATCCAGGGGGAGACCCAGTACTTC.

This clone was found once. The chain is built from TRBV9 and TRBJ2-1, with 9 bases fitting TRBD2. V lost 0 bases and J lost 10; bases outside the gene matches: 2. Looked up from germline, CDR1 is SGDLS and CDR2 is YYNGEE. CDR3 length: 13 residues. CDR3 residues: CASSVATSGEQFF. Here the CDR3 DNA reads TGTGCCAGCAGCGTAGCCACTAGCGGGGAGCAGTTCTTC.

This chain joins TRBV7-9 and TRBJ1-1; D not resolved. CDR3 length equals 14 residues. The V gene's germline CDR1 is SEHNR and CDR2 FQNEAQ (reference sequence). With 5 bases removed from V and 1 base from J, the gap between germline ends came to 11 bases. Here the CDR3 reads CASSRYAANTEAFF. DNA for the CDR3: TGTGCCAGCAGCCGCTATGCCGCGAACACTGAAGCTTTCTTT.

The chain is built from TRBV18 and TRBJ2-7; possible D gene TRBD1, 7 bases. The CDR3 is made up of 13 amino acids. Germline-derived CDR1 and CDR2 are KGHSH and LQKENI. V was cut by 6 bases and J by 3 bases, with 12 bases left in between. The CDR3 nucleotides read TGTGCCAGCTCGCAGGGGGGCGGCTACGAGCAGTACTTC. It codes for CASSQGGGYEQYF. The whole variable domain, remainder taken from reference TRBV18 and TRBJ2-7, is NAGVMQNPRHLVRRRGQEARLRCSPMKGHSHVYWYRQLPEEGLKFMVYLQKENIIDESGMPKERFSAEFPKEGPSILRIQQVVRGDSAAYFCASSQGGGYEQYFGPGTRLTVT.

The rearrangement joins TRBV9 to TRBJ1-2; TRBD1 matches 10 bases. The V gene's germline CDR1 is SGDLS and CDR2 YYNGEE. The CDR3 runs 14 residues. Germline trimming cut 0 bases from V and 7 bases from J; bases unmatched to any gene: 3. In DNA form, the CDR3 reads TGTGCCAGCAGCGTAGGACAGGGGGCCCTTGGCTACACCTTC. Translating gives CASSVGQGALGYTF. Full variable domain (missing parts from reference TRBV9 and TRBJ1-2): DSGVTQTPKHLITATGQRVTLRCSPRSGDLSVYWYQQSLDQGLQFLIQYYNGEERAKGNILERFSAQQFPDLHSELNLSSLELGDSALYFCASSVGQGALGYTFGSGTRLTVV.

This CDR3 reads CASSTGQTYEQYF. The DNA of the CDR3 is TGTGCCAGCAGCACGGGACAGACCTACGAGCAGTACTTC. This chain uses TRBV5-4 with TRBJ2-7, with TRBD1 identical over 7 bases. The CDR3 loop spans 13 amino acids. Germline V lookup: CDR1 SGHNT, CDR2 YYREEE (reference sequence). V gave up 4 bases and J gave up 2 bases; unmatched junction bases: 3.

The chain employs TRBV21-1 and TRBJ2-7; the D segment call TRBD1 is taken from the table without a DNA check. TRBV21-1 is designated a pseudogene. CDR3 length: 12 amino acids. The CDR3 nucleotides are TGTGCCAGCAGCTTCCGGGACAGGGTGGAGTACTTC. Its protein product is CASSFRDRVEYF.

This chain joins TRBV7-8 and TRBJ2-2, with D possibly being TRBD2 (6 bases). The V and J ends lost 5 bases and 3 bases respectively, with 16 bases between them. CDR1 and CDR2 (germline): SGHVS, FQNEAQ. This CDR3 has 16 residues. Here the CDR3 DNA reads TGTGCCAGCAGCCCCACGGGAGTTACCCACACCGGGGAGCTGTTTTTT. Translating gives CASSPTGVTHTGELFF.

The chain links TRBV10-2 to TRBJ2-6; 9 bases agree with TRBD1. Looked up from germline, CDR1 is WSHSY and CDR2 is SAAADI. This CDR3 region has 16 residues. Losses at the gene ends were 5 bases for V and 4 bases for J; bases not matched to a gene: 6. CDR3 protein: CASSQQGAVGANVLTF. In nucleotides, the CDR3 is TGCGCCAGCAGTCAACAGGGGGCGGTGGGGGCCAACGTCCTGACTTTC.

V usage is TRBV5-1 and J usage is TRBJ2-2, with D perhaps TRBD1 (6 bases). The CDR3 spans 13 residues. V was pared by 0 bases and J by 6 bases, with 6 bases between. Germline assignment: CDR1 SGHRS and CDR2 YFSETQ. Here the CDR3 reads CASSLEGAGELFF. The CDR3 region has the DNA TGCGCCAGCAGCTTGGAGGGGGCCGGGGAGCTGTTTTTT.

This clone was detected once. The rearrangement joins TRBV14 to TRBJ2-4, with D hard to call. Germline V gene lookup returns CDR1 SGHDN and CDR2 FVKESK. The V end was cut by 4 bases, the J end by 5 bases, with 9 bases between. The CDR3 runs 13 residues. The CDR3 DNA reads TGTGCCAGCAGCCGCCGGGCTGAAAACATTCAGTACTTC. It codes for CASSRRAENIQYF.

V gene TRBV29-1 combines with J gene TRBJ1-1; D not certain. The CDR3 spans 15 residues. Germline V gene sequence: CDR1 SQVTM, CDR2 ANQGSEA. Trimming removed 7 bases at V and 1 base at J, with 19 bases between. In DNA form, the CDR3 reads TGCAGCGCAGGACTTCTAAGATTAAAGAACACTGAAGCTTTCTTT. Its protein product is CSAGLLRLKNTEAFF. The whole variable domain, remainder taken from reference TRBV29-1 and TRBJ1-1, is SAVISQKPSRDICQRGTSLTIQCQVDSQVTMMFWYRQQPGQSLTLIATANQGSEATYESGFVIDKFPISRPNLTFSTLTVSNMSPEDSSIYLCSAGLLRLKNTEAFFGQGTRLTVV.

The chain uses TRBV6-1 and TRBJ1-2, with D perhaps TRBD1 (6 bases). The CDR3 runs to 11 residues. V gave up 11 bases and J gave up 8 bases, with 15 bases separating them. Germline CDR1 and CDR2: MNHNS and SASEGT. The DNA for the CDR3 is TGTGCCGGGGGACGGGGGGCCGGCTACACCTTC. Translating gives CAGGRGAGYTF.

The chain has TRBV7-8 and TRBJ1-2; a weak D match, TRBD1 (6 bases). The V end was cut by 5 bases, the J end by 1 base, with 14 bases between. Germline CDR1 SGHVS, CDR2 FQNEAQ. CDR3 length: 15 residues. The CDR3: CASSPRGGYNYGYTF. CDR3 DNA sequence: TGTGCCAGCAGCCCCCGGGGGGGCTATAACTATGGCTACACCTTC.

The chain combines TRBV14 with TRBJ2-5; D possibly corresponds to TRBD1 (5 bases). Trimming stripped 4 bases from V and 5 bases from J, with 17 bases between. The CDR3 covers 15 residues. Germline-derived CDR1 and CDR2 are SGHDN and FVKESK. The CDR3 loop is CASSLHTGSLETQYF. CDR3 sequence (DNA): TGTGCCAGCAGCCTTCATACAGGTAGCTTGGAGACCCAGTACTTC.

The J gene is TRBJ2-5, the V gene TRBV6-1, with 11 positions matching TRBD2. The V gene's germline CDR1 is MNHNS and CDR2 SASEGT. Trimming cost V 9 bases and J 4 bases; bases outside gene matches: 10. This CDR3 has 15 residues. The CDR3 here is CASINSGGAIETQYF. In nucleotides, the CDR3 is TGTGCCAGTATAAATAGCGGGGGGGCTATAGAGACCCAGTACTTC.

V gene TRBV27 combines with J gene TRBJ1-2; D not certain. CDR3 length equals 14 residues. The germline gives CDR1 MNHEY, CDR2 SMNVEV (reference sequence). Trimming took 2 bases from V and 3 from J, leaving 10 bases between them. The DNA for the CDR3 is TGTGCCAGCAGTTTAATTGGAGCGGACTATGGCTACACCTTC. Amino acids: CASSLIGADYGYTF.